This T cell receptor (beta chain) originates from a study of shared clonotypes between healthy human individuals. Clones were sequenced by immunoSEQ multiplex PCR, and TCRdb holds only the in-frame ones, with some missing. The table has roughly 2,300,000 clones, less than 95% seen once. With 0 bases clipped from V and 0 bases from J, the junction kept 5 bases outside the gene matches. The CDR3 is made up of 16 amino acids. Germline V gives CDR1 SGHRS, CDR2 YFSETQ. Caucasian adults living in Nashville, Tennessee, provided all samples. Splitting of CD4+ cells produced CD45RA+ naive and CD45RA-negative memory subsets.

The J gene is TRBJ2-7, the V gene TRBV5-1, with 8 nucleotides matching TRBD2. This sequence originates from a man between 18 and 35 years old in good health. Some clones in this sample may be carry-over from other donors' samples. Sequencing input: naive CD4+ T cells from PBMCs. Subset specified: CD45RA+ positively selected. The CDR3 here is CASSLVGTSPSYEQYF. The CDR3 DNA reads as TGCGCCAGCAGCTTGGTCGGGACTAGTCCCTCCTACGAGCAGTACTTC.